This entry features one T cell receptor (beta chain) sequence. Its target antigen remains unknown. It has no much larger one-base neighbor in the sample; base qualities were not kept. RNA was extracted with the RNeasy kit and about 0.5 to 1 ug was reverse transcribed using random hexamers. TCR beta CDR3 regions were amplified with the immunoSEQ multiplex PCR assay covering 54 Vbeta and 13 Jbeta segments. PCR amplification bias was corrected using a synthetic template baseline for primer optimization and computational correction. Turning to the authors' computational methods: Reads were assigned to V, D and J genes according to IMGT and analyzed in immunoSEQ Analyzer, with only productive sequences retained. To calculate clonality, Shannon entropy was normalized by log2 of the number of productive unique sequences and then subtracted from one. Public and private clones were assessed among the 100 most prevalent clones of each patient and control. Susac-specific clones were defined as absent from healthy and MS cohorts, around 980 published viral clones and other ImmuneACCESS disease sequences. Using fastp trimming at Q25 and MiXCR clonotype assembly, TCRdb reanalyzed the public sequencing data and kept in-frame beta chains. CDR3 protein duplicates are merged, each entry listing the most common genes and DNA. These V and J calls originate from TCRdb's pipeline instead of the authors' own analysis. Counted in this sample were fewer than 200,000 distinct CDR3 sequences; approximately 94% of them appeared once. The top ten hold 0.085% to 0.11% of the sample.

The data stem from a study of CD8 T cells in Susac syndrome (dated by TCRdb to the late 2010s). For the wider study: The study used repertoire sequencing to test whether antigen drove CD8+ T cell activation and differentiation in Susac syndrome. Here is what the overall study found, with its caveats: The number of individuals in the TCR sequencing and HLA analysis was recognized as being relatively small.

Peripheral blood CD8+ and CD4+ T cells from healthy donors, Susac syndrome patients and multiple sclerosis patients were profiled by high-throughput TCR beta sequencing. Healthy donors were included as age- and sex-matched controls. Bulk CD8+ and CD4+ T cells were purified magnetically by negative isolation, whereas CD8+ TEMRA cells were enriched by FACS. Blood was collected in EDTA tubes and processed within 24 hours, with PBMCs isolated through density gradient centrifugation. PBMCs intended for TCR sequencing were cryopreserved in liquid nitrogen and thawed later in a water bath at 37 degrees C. Purity of sorted or isolated CD4+, CD8+ and CD8+ TEMRA cells was at least 90%. The sequence was obtained from a human donor in good health. Sequenced sample: CD4+ T cells from PBMCs.

The encoded CDR3 is CSADPTSGSYNEQFF. The DNA is TGCAGTGCCGACCCGACTAGCGGGAGCTACAATGAGCAGTTCTTC. This chain is built from TRBV20-1 and TRBJ2-1, with 12 bases matching TRBD2. Taken from cysteine to phenylalanine, the CDR3 has 15 residues. Only the CDR3 DNA stays, 45 bases, in frame from base 1. Relative to germline, V is missing 6 bases and J is missing 3 bases, with 6 bases of the junction outside any gene match. CDR1 and CDR2, per the germline V gene (reference sequence), are DFQATT and SNEGSKA.